Following are 10 T cell receptor beta chains from one sample sequenced in a study of beta chain features in type 1 diabetes. All of the isolated RNA was reverse transcribed, so expressed TCRB transcripts were sequenced. Data came from immunoSEQ multiplex PCR; TCRdb stores just in-frame clones and leaves some out. The table shows 620,000 or so clones, with 15% to 17% occurring only once. The sequencing input was naive CD4+ T cells from blood. These receptors were taken from a man between 18 and 29 years old in good health.

V usage is TRBV9 and J usage is TRBJ1-5; D call uncertain. Germline V gene data show CDR1 as SGDLS and CDR2 as YYNGEE. Trimming left V 7 bases short and J 0 bases short, with 23 bases between. The CDR3 covers 18 residues. The CDR3 protein is CASSVGDISRNSNQPQHF. CDR3 nucleotide sequence: TGTGCCAGCTCTGTGGGTGACATCAGTCGGAATAGCAATCAGCCCCAGCATTTT.

The J gene is TRBJ1-3, the V gene TRBV28, with 9 bases that match TRBD1. CDR3 size: 15 residues. V lost 6 bases and J lost 1; bases outside the gene matches: 4. The germline gives CDR1 MDHEN, CDR2 SYDVKM. CDR3 region: CASRGQGVSGNTIYF. CDR3 DNA sequence: TGTGCCAGCAGGGGACAGGGAGTGTCTGGAAACACCATATATTTT.

This clone has just a few counts. The chain carries TRBV28 and TRBJ1-5, with 9 bases fitting TRBD1. After removal of 6 bases from V and 4 bases from J, the junction contained 10 bases not matched to a gene. This CDR3 comprises 16 residues. Germline-derived CDR1 and CDR2 are MDHEN and SYDVKM. CDR3 nucleotides: TGTGCCAGCAGCAGTCCGGGACAGGGCGCAAATCAGCCCCAGCATTTT. Translation: CASSSPGQGANQPQHF.

This clone was recorded a few times. This chain uses TRBV14 with TRBJ2-7, with no clear D. The CDR3 loop spans 15 amino acids. V gave up 2 bases and J gave up 6 bases, with 17 bases separating them. The germline V gene encodes CDR1 SGHDN and CDR2 FVKESK. The CDR3 is CASSQYRARLLEQYF. The CDR3 coding sequence is TGTGCCAGCAGCCAATATCGCGCCAGGCTACTCGAGCAGTACTTC.

Turning to this clone: At one of its ends the junction is not consistent with the germline gene, which may arise from a read error. The chain couples TRBV29-1 to TRBJ1-2; the D is unclear. The CDR3 is made up of 10 amino acids. Germline CDR1 and CDR2: SQVTM and ANQGSEA. The DNA for the CDR3 is TGCGGCGTTAGCGGGGTTGGCTACACCTTC. Translation gives CGVSGVGYTF.

The V call is TRBV7-2, the J call TRBJ2-7; the match to TRBD2 covers 7 bases. The J segment lost 2 bases and the V segment lost 2 bases, leaving 9 bases of the junction unmatched. The CDR3 has 16 residues. Germline CDR1 SGHTA, CDR2 FQGNSA. As DNA, the CDR3 is TGTGCCAGCAGCTTATCGTACCCTAGCGGAGCCTACGAGCAGTACTTC. Translated: CASSLSYPSGAYEQYF.

The chain has TRBV5-1 and TRBJ2-5; D gene ambiguous. Germline V lookup: CDR1 SGHRS, CDR2 YFSETQ. CDR3 length: 13 amino acids. V was shortened by 0 bases and J by 4 bases, with 7 bases between the two germline ends. CDR3 region: CASSLDPRETQYF. The CDR3 DNA reads TGCGCCAGCAGCTTGGACCCCCGAGAGACCCAGTACTTC.

In its sample, this clone was seen a few times. The chain is built from TRBV29-1 and TRBJ1-1; D might be TRBD1 (5 bases). Trimming took 7 bases from V and 0 from J, leaving 12 bases between them. Germline CDR1 is SQVTM and CDR2 is ANQGSEA. The CDR3 spans 13 residues. CDR3 in amino acids: CSARTSMNTEAFF. The CDR3 bases are TGCAGCGCTCGGACAAGCATGAACACTGAAGCTTTCTTT.

This clone was counted a few times. The CDR3 DNA reads TGTGCCACCGGCCGACTTCTCAACGAGCAGTACTTC. Its translation is CATGRLLNEQYF. The chain joins TRBV15 to TRBJ2-7; D gene uncertain. Trimming left V 8 bases short and J 5 bases short, with 13 bases between. Per germline, CDR1 LNHNV and CDR2 YYDKDF (reference sequence). The CDR3 consists of 12 residues.

This clone has only a few counts. The chain couples TRBV7-9 to TRBJ2-4, with D perhaps matching TRBD1 (5 bases). Deletions cut 5 bases from V and 0 bases from J, with 14 bases between. The germline CDR1 and CDR2 sequences are SEHNR and FQNEAQ (reference sequence). CDR3 size: 16 residues. The CDR3 region has the DNA TGTGCCAGCAGCACTATGACAGTTATAGCCAAAAACATTCAGTACTTC. This translates into CASSTMTVIAKNIQYF.